A single sample gave rise to the 26 T cell receptor beta chains below, sequenced in a study of shared clonotypes between healthy human individuals (dated by TCRdb to the early 2020s). CD8 naive samples were CD45RO-negative cells positively selected for CCR7, giving a CD45RA+CCR7+ population that excluded TemRA cells. The library came from the immunoSEQ multiplex PCR assay. TCRdb retrieved this table from immuneACCESS and kept in-frame rearrangements only. Not all clones are present; in checked studies, unresolved V genes account for under half, and no reason is known for the remainder. The sample table holds millions of clones, of which around 96% were seen once. The ten largest clones represent 1% to 1.3% of the sample. The specimen sequenced was naive CD8+ T cells sorted from blood. The cell subset or site label, as the study defines it: CD45RA+CCR7+. These receptors all stem from a man in his late teens or twenties in good health.

The chain combines TRBV4-1 with TRBJ2-5; D is unclear. The CDR3 loop spans 16 amino acids. Germline CDR1 and CDR2: MGHRA and YSYEKL. V was clipped by 0 bases and J by 5 bases, with 16 bases between them. CDR3 in DNA: TGCGCCAGCAGCCAAGAATGGGCTAGTCTACAGGAGACCCAGTACTTC. Protein product: CASSQEWASLQETQYF.

The CDR3 DNA reads as TGCGCCAGCAGCCAGATCAAAGGGGGGGGCACAGATACGCAGTATTTT. Protein product: CASSQIKGGGTDTQYF. The rearrangement joins TRBV4-1 to TRBJ2-3; possibly TRBD2 for D (7 bases). The CDR3 spans 16 residues. V was pared by 3 bases and J by 1 base, with 14 bases between. Germline V CDR1 and CDR2: MGHRA, YSYEKL.

The rearrangement links TRBV5-1 to TRBJ2-7; D is undetermined. This CDR3 region has 15 residues. The V end lost 0 bases, the J end lost 2 bases, and 12 bases lay between the germline ends. Germline lookup yields CDR1 SGHRS and CDR2 YFSETQ. In nucleotides, the CDR3 is TGCGCCAGCAGCTTGGGGGCTAGTCGGACCTACGAGCAGTACTTC. Amino acids: CASSLGASRTYEQYF.

This sequence joins TRBV5-1 and TRBJ2-1; 9 nucleotides agree with TRBD2. The CDR3 sequence is 17 residues long. Germline V CDR1 and CDR2: SGHRS, YFSETQ. Losses at the gene ends were 0 bases for V and 0 bases for J; bases not matched to a gene: 4. DNA for the CDR3: TGCGCCAGCAGCTTGGGACTAGCGGCCAGCTCCTACAATGAGCAGTTCTTC. Its translation is CASSLGLAASSYNEQFF.

The genes are TRBV27 and TRBJ2-7; 9 nucleotides agree with TRBD1. The CDR3 consists of 15 residues. V lost 3 bases, J lost 5 bases, and 8 bases stayed unmatched. Per germline, CDR1 MNHEY and CDR2 SMNVEV (reference sequence). The CDR3 protein is CASSLFGTGLDEQYF. In DNA form, the CDR3 reads TGTGCCAGCAGTTTGTTTGGGACAGGGCTCGACGAGCAGTACTTC.

The V call is TRBV6-1, the J call TRBJ2-7, with 10 bases aligning to TRBD2. Per germline, CDR1 MNHNS and CDR2 SASEGT. The V gene end was trimmed by 8 bases and the J gene end by 2 bases; junction bases not matched to a gene: 6. The CDR3 extends over 14 amino acids. The CDR3 DNA follows: TGTGCCAGCGGAGCGGGAGGGAAAACCTACGAGCAGTACTTC. Its translation: CASGAGGKTYEQYF.

The V and J genes are TRBV4-1 and TRBJ1-4; D ambiguous. Germline CDR1 is MGHRA and CDR2 is YSYEKL. Trimming removed 3 bases from V and 4 bases from J, with 15 bases in between. The CDR3 is 16 amino acids. As DNA, the CDR3 is TGCGCCAGCAGCCATCCCGCGGACTATCTTAATGAAAAACTGTTTTTT. Residues: CASSHPADYLNEKLFF.

J is TRBJ1-6 and V is TRBV6-6; D is undetermined. Looked up from germline, CDR1 is MNHNY and CDR2 is SVGAGI (reference sequence). V lost 10 bases and J 6 bases, leaving 13 bases between the germline ends. There are 13 residues in the CDR3. CDR3 sequence: CATLSGGNSPLHF. The CDR3 DNA follows: TGTGCCACCCTTAGTGGAGGTAATTCACCCCTCCACTTT.

J is TRBJ2-3 and V is TRBV13; no firm D call. CDR3 size: 14 residues. V gave up 2 bases and J gave up 0 bases, with 6 bases separating them. Germline assignment: CDR1 PRHDT and CDR2 FYEKMQ (reference sequence). Here the CDR3 reads CASSLYPSTDTQYF. CDR3 coding DNA: TGTGCCAGCAGCTTATACCCTAGCACAGATACGCAGTATTTT.

This CDR3 is CATDQVPLVGNQPQHF. The CDR3 bases are TGTGCTACAGATCAGGTTCCCTTGGTTGGCAATCAGCCCCAGCATTTT. The chain links TRBV28 to TRBJ1-5; D unclear. The CDR3 has 16 amino acids. Germline-derived CDR1 and CDR2 are MDHEN and SYDVKM.

This rearrangement joins TRBV19 to TRBJ1-6; 7 bases are shared with TRBD1. Germline assignment: CDR1 LNHDA and CDR2 SQIVND (reference sequence). The CDR3 length is 15 residues. V dropped 5 bases and J dropped 8; count of bases not matched to a gene: 9. The CDR3 sequence is CASSPGDSWDSPLHF. Here the CDR3 DNA reads TGTGCCAGTAGTCCTGGGGACAGTTGGGATTCACCCCTCCACTTT. The full variable domain, completed using reference TRBV19 and TRBJ1-6, is DGGITQSPKYLFRKEGQNVTLSCEQNLNHDAMYWYRQDPGQGLRLIYYSQIVNDFQKGDIAEGYSVSREKKESFPLTVTSAQKNPTAFYLCASSPGDSWDSPLHFGNGTRLTVT.

V is TRBV5-6 and J is TRBJ1-4; D not certain. From germline, CDR1 is SGHDT and CDR2 YYEEEE. Deletions cut 3 bases from V and 7 bases from J, with 7 bases between. The CDR3 is 12 residues long. CDR3 in DNA: TGTGCCAGCAGCTCGGATGGTGAAAAACTGTTTTTT. This encodes CASSSDGEKLFF.

Concerning this clone: Other DNA sequences from this sample encode an identical CDR3 as well. This rearrangement joins TRBV19 to TRBJ1-5, with a weak D call TRBD1 (5 bases). In germline, CDR1 is LNHDA, CDR2 SQIVND (reference sequence). V lost 7 bases and J lost 2, with 9 bases in between. The CDR3 is 13 amino acids. For the CDR3, the DNA is TGTGCCAGTAATCTGGGGGGCAATCAGCCCCAGCATTTT. It encodes CASNLGGNQPQHF.

Worth noting for this clone: This specimen includes other DNA sequences encoding the same CDR3. CDR3 DNA: TGTGCCAGCAGCGTAGGTGGGGGGTTCTCCTACGAGCAGTACTTC. This translates into CASSVGGGFSYEQYF. The chain combines TRBV9 with TRBJ2-7; D is possibly TRBD2 (6 bases). Trimming pared 0 bases from V and 0 bases from J, leaving 10 bases between. Germline values: CDR1 SGDLS, CDR2 YYNGEE. CDR3 length: 15 residues.

The chain links TRBV7-9 to TRBJ2-7, with 8 bases fitting TRBD2. Trimming took 5 bases from V and 3 from J; bases not matched to a gene: 9. In germline, CDR1 is SEHNR, CDR2 FQNEAQ (reference sequence). The CDR3 has 15 amino acids. CDR3 residues: CASSPRAGEGYEQYF. For the CDR3, the DNA is TGTGCCAGCAGCCCGAGAGCGGGGGAAGGCTACGAGCAGTACTTC.

The chain links TRBV7-9 to TRBJ2-7, with 7 bases that match TRBD1. Germline V lookup: CDR1 SEHNR, CDR2 FQNEAQ (reference sequence). The CDR3 has 12 amino acids. V trimming: 11 bases; J trimming: 3 bases; junction bases outside the gene matches: 7. CDR3 amino acids: CAGSRDSYEQYF. CDR3 coding DNA: TGTGCCGGAAGCCGGGACAGCTACGAGCAGTACTTC. Based on the CDR3 plus reference TRBV7-9 and TRBJ2-7, the full variable domain is DTGVSQNPRHKITKRGQNVTFRCDPISEHNRLYWYRQTLGQGPEFLTYFQNEAQLEKSRLLSDRFSAERPKGSFSTLEIQRTEQGDSAMYLCAGSRDSYEQYFGPGTRLTVT.

The chain recombines TRBV11-2 with TRBJ1-3; weak D call: TRBD1 (5 bases). Germline V gene lookup returns CDR1 SGHAT and CDR2 FQNNGV. The ends were cut back, 5 bases at V and 2 bases at J, with 16 bases in the middle. The CDR3 consists of 16 residues. DNA of the CDR3: TGTGCCAGCAGCCAAGGTGTAGCAGGGCCTGGAAACACCATATATTTT. Its translation: CASSQGVAGPGNTIYF.

CDR3 nucleotides: TGTGCCAGCAGTGAAGTGTACTACCCTCTAACCTACGAGCAGTACTTC. Residues: CASSEVYYPLTYEQYF. The V gene is TRBV2, the J gene TRBJ2-7; D not resolved. The V end lost 1 base, the J end lost 2 bases, and 15 bases lay between the germline ends. This CDR3 has 16 amino acids. Germline V gives CDR1 SNHLY, CDR2 FYNNEI. Looking up the rest from reference TRBV2 and TRBJ2-7 gives the full variable domain: EPEVTQTPSHQVTQMGQEVILRCVPISNHLYFYWYRQILGQKVEFLVSFYNNEISEKSEIFDDQFSVERPDGSNFTLKIRSTKLEDSAMYFCASSEVYYPLTYEQYFGPGTRLTVT.

In regard to this clone: This may arise from a read error, as a much more abundant clone is one base away. Other DNA sequences in this specimen translate into the identical CDR3. Here the CDR3 reads CASSFPGQGVYEQYF. The DNA for the CDR3 is TGCGCCAGCAGCTTCCCGGGACAGGGTGTCTACGAGCAGTACTTC. The rearrangement joins TRBV5-1 to TRBJ2-7; TRBD1 matches at 9 bases. Trimming at V came to 2 bases and at J to 3 bases, leaving 6 bases not matched to a gene. Germline assignment: CDR1 SGHRS and CDR2 YFSETQ. This CDR3 spans 15 amino acids.

The chain is built from TRBV13 and TRBJ2-5; 8 bases agree with TRBD2. There are 14 residues in the CDR3. V lost 1 base, J lost 3 bases, and 1 base stayed unmatched. CDR1 is PRHDT, CDR2 FYEKMQ, per germline (reference sequence). CDR3: CASSLAGLEETQYF. The CDR3 bases are TGTGCCAGCAGCTTAGCGGGACTAGAAGAGACCCAGTACTTC.

The chain links TRBV4-1 to TRBJ2-7; D may be TRBD2 (6 bases). The V end was cut by 0 bases, the J end by 3 bases, with 9 bases between. The CDR3 runs to 14 residues. The germline CDR1 and CDR2 sequences are MGHRA and YSYEKL. The DNA for the CDR3 is TGCGCCAGCAGCCAAGATTGGGAGGACTACGAGCAGTACTTC. This sequence encodes CASSQDWEDYEQYF.

About this clone itself: This sample also contains other DNA sequences that code for the same CDR3. The chain couples TRBV7-9 to TRBJ2-7; D is perhaps TRBD1 (6 bases). The V end lost 5 bases, the J end lost 4 bases, and 15 bases lay between the germline ends. Germline V gene lookup returns CDR1 SEHNR and CDR2 FQNEAQ (reference sequence). The CDR3 runs to 14 residues. CDR3 sequence reads: CASSPPGQLYEQYF. The CDR3 DNA reads TGTGCCAGCAGCCCCCCGGGACAACTTTACGAGCAGTACTTC.

V and J are TRBV6-5 and TRBJ1-1; D not resolved. Germline V CDR1 and CDR2: MNHEY, SVGAGI. Trimming cost V 5 bases and J 4 bases, with 11 bases left between them. CDR3 size: 13 residues. CDR3: CASSDARTTEAFF. The CDR3 coding sequence is TGTGCCAGCAGTGACGCCCGGACCACTGAAGCTTTCTTT.

This chain joins TRBV7-8 and TRBJ1-2; 10 bases agree with TRBD1. Germline assignment: CDR1 SGHVS and CDR2 FQNEAQ. The CDR3 runs 17 residues. With 3 bases clipped from V and 4 bases from J, the junction kept 11 bases outside the gene matches. The CDR3 bases are TGTGCCAGCAGCTTCGGAGGGACAGGGGAAGTCGGCTATGGCTACACCTTC. This codes for CASSFGGTGEVGYGYTF.

As regards this clone: This sample includes further DNA sequences coding for the same CDR3. The chain recombines TRBV27 with TRBJ2-7, with D unclear. Germline assignment: CDR1 MNHEY and CDR2 SMNVEV (reference sequence). V lost 3 bases, J lost 4 bases, and 10 bases lay in between. This CDR3 region has 13 residues. The CDR3 DNA follows: TGTGCCAGCAGTTTTGGGGTCCGGTACGAGCAGTACTTC. It codes for CASSFGVRYEQYF.

The rearrangement links TRBV27 to TRBJ1-1; D remains unclear. Trimming shortened V by 6 bases and J by 11 bases, and 16 bases separated the two germline ends. CDR1 and CDR2 from the germline V gene are MNHEY and SMNVEV (reference sequence). The CDR3 sequence is 12 residues long. The CDR3 DNA follows: TGTGCCAGCAGCCCGGGCGGGCTCCCGGCTTTCTTT. This encodes CASSPGGLPAFF.